The 25 T cell receptor beta chains presented below share a single source sample, sequenced in a study of shared clonotypes between healthy human individuals. This table comes from immunoSEQ multiplex PCR, and its TCRdb copy is limited to in-frame clones, with some not included. The sample has about 490,000 clones; 79% are singletons. Sequenced: PBMCs. The receptor set was obtained from a woman aged 40 to 50 in good health. Some clones in this sample may be carry-over from other donors' samples.

This clone was observed once. The rearrangement links TRBV7-8 to TRBJ1-4; D is ambiguous. Germline V lookup: CDR1 SGHVS, CDR2 FQNEAQ. This CDR3 is 18 amino acids long. Trimming removed 6 bases at V and 8 bases at J, with 28 bases between. The chain's CDR3 is CASSLRGRTETPGEKLFF. The CDR3 nucleotides read TGTGCCAGCAGTTTACGCGGACGGACGGAAACCCCCGGGGAAAAACTGTTTTTT.

The chain uses TRBV9 and TRBJ2-7; 11 nucleotides align to TRBD2. The CDR3 has 14 amino acids. Trimming took 3 bases from V and 6 from J; bases not matched to a gene: 5. The germline V gene has CDR1 SGDLS and CDR2 YYNGEE. The CDR3: CASSATGTSGEQYF. In DNA, the CDR3 is TGTGCCAGCAGCGCGACCGGGACTAGCGGCGAGCAGTACTTC.

The chain is built from TRBV6-1 and TRBJ2-1; D is perhaps TRBD2 (5 bases). The CDR3 is 13 residues long. The V end lost 11 bases, the J end lost 3 bases, and 14 bases lay between the germline ends. Looked up from germline, CDR1 is MNHNS and CDR2 is SASEGT. CDR3 region: CAAAGQYYNEQFF. CDR3 DNA sequence: TGTGCCGCTGCGGGTCAATACTACAATGAGCAGTTCTTC.

Points on this clone: Distinct nucleotide sequences in the sample also encode this CDR3. This chain connects TRBV30 to TRBJ2-7; D is unresolved. The CDR3 is made up of 12 amino acids. V gave up 0 bases and J gave up 0 bases, with 3 bases separating them. Per the germline V gene, CDR1 is GTSNPN and CDR2 is SVGIG (reference sequence). Here the CDR3 reads CAWSVSSYEQYF. The CDR3 coding sequence is TGTGCCTGGAGTGTAAGCTCCTACGAGCAGTACTTC.

The chain is built from TRBV5-1 and TRBJ2-7; 9 positions agree with TRBD2. This CDR3 comprises 15 residues. Trimming removed 3 bases from V and 4 bases from J; junction bases left unmatched: 8. Germline V CDR1 and CDR2: SGHRS, YFSETQ. CDR3 in DNA: TGCGCCAGCAGCTGGGATAGCGGGAGAGAATACGAGCAGTACTTC. Translation gives CASSWDSGREYEQYF.

This chain connects TRBV4-1 to TRBJ1-5; no firm D call. Germline lookup yields CDR1 MGHRA and CDR2 YSYEKL. This CDR3 comprises 15 residues. The V gene lost 0 bases and the J gene lost 9 bases, with 15 bases spanning the gap. The chain's CDR3 is CASSQDLSALMPQHF. The DNA of the CDR3 is TGCGCCAGCAGCCAAGATCTTTCCGCTTTGATGCCCCAGCATTTT.

This chain uses TRBV28 with TRBJ2-2; 14 bases align to TRBD2. From germline, CDR1 is MDHEN and CDR2 SYDVKM. The CDR3 is 19 amino acids. After removal of 1 base from V and 0 bases from J, the junction contained 4 bases not matched to a gene. Here the CDR3 reads CASSLSAGLAGANTGELFF. The CDR3 nucleotides read TGTGCCAGCAGTTTATCCGCGGGACTAGCGGGAGCGAACACCGGGGAGCTGTTTTTT.

This clone was counted between two and nine times. The chain couples TRBV4-3 to TRBJ2-4; the D gene is possibly TRBD2 (6 bases). Germline V gives CDR1 LGHNA, CDR2 YSLEER. This CDR3 region has 16 residues. V was cut by 0 bases and J by 0 bases, with 9 bases left in between. DNA of the CDR3: TGCGCCAGCAGCCAAGACCAGGAGGGAGCCAAAAACATTCAGTACTTC. This translates into CASSQDQEGAKNIQYF.

The chain couples TRBV6-1 to TRBJ2-3, with 10 positions matching TRBD1. The CDR3 runs 14 residues. Germline trimming cut 6 bases from V and 4 bases from J; bases unmatched to any gene: 4. In germline, CDR1 is MNHNS, CDR2 SASEGT. The CDR3 loop reads CASRRDRGADTQYF. In nucleotides, the CDR3 is TGTGCCAGCAGGAGGGACAGGGGTGCAGATACGCAGTATTTT.

The J gene is TRBJ2-5, the V gene TRBV28; D is unresolved. The CDR3 has 13 residues. The germline V and J ends were trimmed by 6 bases and 7 bases, with 15 bases remaining between them. Germline-derived CDR1 and CDR2 are MDHEN and SYDVKM. The CDR3 spells CASSPVAPGTQYF. In DNA form, the CDR3 reads TGTGCCAGCAGCCCGGTGGCCCCGGGGACCCAGTACTTC.

This chain uses TRBV2 with TRBJ2-3; possibly TRBD1 or TRBD2 for D (5 bases each). This CDR3 comprises 15 residues. Germline assignment: CDR1 SNHLY and CDR2 FYNNEI. V dropped 10 bases and J dropped 2 bases, with 19 bases sitting between them. As DNA, the CDR3 is TGTGCCACGAGTATGAATCGGGACCACACAGATACGCAGTATTTT. It translates to CATSMNRDHTDTQYF.

The genes are TRBV29-1 and TRBJ2-1; 14 nucleotides align to TRBD2. V lost 5 bases and J lost 4; bases outside the gene matches: 7. The germline gives CDR1 SQVTM, CDR2 ANQGSEA. CDR3 size: 16 residues. This CDR3 reads CSVTGLAGAGYNEQFF. The CDR3 DNA sequence: TGCAGCGTTACGGGACTAGCGGGAGCGGGGTACAATGAGCAGTTCTTC.

The chain couples TRBV29-1 to TRBJ2-1, with 7 bases fitting TRBD2. Trimming took 3 bases from V and 8 from J; bases not matched to a gene: 13. Germline CDR1 and CDR2: SQVTM and ANQGSEA. The CDR3 sequence is 15 residues long. The CDR3 loop is CSVDPGDGRIDEQFF. The CDR3 nucleotides are TGCAGCGTTGACCCCGGAGACGGGAGGATCGATGAGCAGTTCTTC.

In nucleotides, the CDR3 is TGTGCCAGCAGCCCTTGGGTAGCGGCATACAATGAGCAGTTCTTC. It specifies CASSPWVAAYNEQFF. V usage is TRBV14 and J usage is TRBJ2-1, with a possible D match to TRBD2 (6 bases). The CDR3 covers 15 residues. Between the trimmed V and J ends, which lost 4 bases and 4 bases, there was a span of 14 bases. The germline CDR1 and CDR2 sequences are SGHDN and FVKESK.

This chain links TRBV12-5 with TRBJ2-7, with 9 bases fitting TRBD1. In germline, CDR1 is LGHNT, CDR2 FRNRAP. The CDR3 runs to 15 residues. Germline trimming cut 6 bases from V and 3 bases from J; bases unmatched to any gene: 9. Here the CDR3 DNA reads TGTGCTAGTGGCAATCTCCGGGACAGGGACTACGAGCAGTACTTC. Protein: CASGNLRDRDYEQYF.

The gene calls are TRBV28 and TRBJ1-2, with D possibly TRBD1 on 5 matching bases. The CDR3 consists of 14 residues. Germline V gene lookup returns CDR1 MDHEN and CDR2 SYDVKM. V shed 4 bases and J shed 4 bases, with 13 bases lying between them. CDR3 coding DNA: TGTGCCAGCAGTTCCCCGGGACGGGGCTATGGCTACACCTTC. Its protein product is CASSSPGRGYGYTF.

V gene TRBV19 combines with J gene TRBJ2-1; 7 bases align to TRBD2. This CDR3 contains 16 residues. J gave up 6 bases and V 2 bases, and 10 bases lay outside the gene matches. Per the germline V gene, CDR1 is LNHDA and CDR2 is SQIVND (reference sequence). Here the CDR3 reads CASSILVGGPINEQFF. The DNA for the CDR3 is TGTGCCAGTAGTATACTAGTGGGAGGGCCTATCAATGAGCAGTTCTTC.

The rearrangement joins TRBV6-5 to TRBJ2-1, with D perhaps TRBD1 or TRBD2 (5 bases each). V was cut by 7 bases and J by 9 bases, with 13 bases left in between. Germline V gene data show CDR1 as MNHEY and CDR2 as SVGAGI. The CDR3 sequence is 12 residues long. CDR3 loop: CASTRSGGEQFF. CDR3 DNA sequence: TGTGCCAGCACCCGAAGTGGGGGTGAGCAGTTCTTC.

This clone was seen a handful of times. This may arise from a read error, as a much more abundant clone is one base away. Other DNA sequences within the sample encode an identical CDR3. This sequence joins TRBV6-5 and TRBJ2-2; unclear D gene. This CDR3 spans 15 amino acids. Germline V CDR1 and CDR2: MNHEY, SVGAGI. As DNA, the CDR3 is TGTGCCAGCAGTTACTCGACGGTGAACACTGGGGAGCTGTTTTTT. Protein product: CASSYSTVNTGELFF.

The chain joins TRBV5-6 to TRBJ2-5; 9 bases fit TRBD1. The CDR3 has 17 residues. Germline assignment: CDR1 SGHDT and CDR2 YYEEEE. V gave up 1 base and J gave up 5 bases; unmatched junction bases: 12. CDR3 residues: CASSLSSGQGRTETQYF. As DNA, the CDR3 is TGTGCCAGCAGCTTGTCCTCCGGACAGGGGCGGACGGAGACCCAGTACTTC.

The chain employs TRBV13 and TRBJ1-1; D call uncertain. V lost 6 bases, J lost 0 bases, and 11 bases lay in between. Germline loops: CDR1 PRHDT, CDR2 FYEKMQ (reference sequence). This CDR3 is built from 14 residues. CDR3 in amino acids: CASRDLGMNTEAFF. The CDR3 nucleotides are TGTGCCAGCAGGGACCTTGGAATGAACACTGAAGCTTTCTTT. Full variable domain (outside the CDR3, taken from reference TRBV13 and TRBJ1-1): AAGVIQSPRHLIKEKRETATLKCYPIPRHDTVYWYQQGPGQDPQFLISFYEKMQSDKGSIPDRFSAQQFSDYHSELNMSSLELGDSALYFCASRDLGMNTEAFFGQGTRLTVV.

This chain uses TRBV6-1 with TRBJ2-7; the match to TRBD1 covers 10 bases. V lost 6 bases, J lost 6 bases, and 8 bases stayed unmatched. This CDR3 comprises 14 residues. Looked up from germline, CDR1 is MNHNS and CDR2 is SASEGT. As DNA, the CDR3 is TGTGCCAGCAGAAGGGACAGGGGTTCGGGCGAGCAGTACTTC. Translation: CASRRDRGSGEQYF.

The CDR3 reads CASSQPARWGASGREQYF. The CDR3 region has the DNA TGCGCCAGCAGCCAACCAGCCAGGTGGGGGGCCTCGGGCCGCGAGCAGTACTTC. This rearrangement joins TRBV4-1 to TRBJ2-7; D tentatively fits TRBD1 or TRBD2 (6 bases each). This CDR3 spans 18 amino acids. Germline CDR1 and CDR2: MGHRA and YSYEKL. Trimming removed 2 bases from V and 6 bases from J, with 26 bases in between.

This chain joins TRBV25-1 and TRBJ1-2; D gene unclear. V was shortened by 3 bases and J by 3 bases, with 11 bases between the two germline ends. Germline-derived CDR1 and CDR2 are MGHDK and SYGVNS. The CDR3 extends over 14 amino acids. The CDR3: CASSEAGNDYGYTF. DNA of the CDR3: TGTGCCAGCAGTGAGGCCGGGAACGACTATGGCTACACCTTC.

The chain uses TRBV2 and TRBJ1-2; a possible D gene is TRBD1 (6 bases). Germline CDR1 SNHLY, CDR2 FYNNEI. V shed 8 bases and J shed 10 bases, with 20 bases lying between them. The length of the CDR3 is 13 residues. CDR3 sequence reads: CASGGGVREFYTF. The DNA for the CDR3 is TGTGCCAGCGGAGGGGGAGTCCGGGAGTTCTACACCTTC.